Below, 18 T cell receptor beta chains from the same sample are listed, as sequenced in a study of T cells in women clearing cervical HPV infection. Produced via immunoSEQ multiplex PCR; TCRdb's table is partial and in-frame only. The listing contains approximately 30,000 clones. The sequenced material came from blood buffy coat. The receptors derive from a woman aged 18 to 75 with a cervical HPV16 infection that either progressed to CIN3+ or cleared (not recorded which).

As to this clone: The observed sequence ends 3 residues before the CDR3 terminus, with the missing tail filled in from the germline J gene. The V call is TRBV15, the J call TRBJ2-7, with unresolved D. The CDR3 totals 13 residues. Trimming took 0 bases from V and 2 from J, leaving 5 bases between them. Germline loops: CDR1 LNHNV, CDR2 YYDKDF (reference sequence). The CDR3 reads CATSRDRTYEQYF. The DNA read from the CDR3 is TGTGCCACCAGCAGAGACAGAACCTACGAG.

Remarks on this clone: The CDR3 extends 3 residues past the end of the read, so its final part is completed from the germline J gene. The chain couples TRBV7-6 to TRBJ1-6, with TRBD1 as a possible D gene (6 bases). The V end was cut by 5 bases, the J end by 5 bases, with 16 bases between. Germline lookup yields CDR1 SGHVS and CDR2 FNYEAQ. This CDR3 has 16 amino acids. CDR3 sequence: CASSGGVGGDNSPLHF. CDR3 DNA (partial): TGTGCCAGCAGCGGGGGGGTAGGGGGGGATAATTCACCC. Based on the CDR3 plus reference TRBV7-6 and TRBJ1-6, the full variable domain is GAGVSQSPRYKVTKRGQDVALRCDPISGHVSLYWYRQALGQGPEFLTYFNYEAQQDKSGLPNDRFSAERPEGSISTLTIQRTEQRDSAMYRCASSGGVGGDNSPLHFGNGTRLTVT.

With regard to this clone: The read ends 3 residues shy of where the CDR3 ends; the end is completed using the germline J gene. The J gene is TRBJ2-7, the V gene TRBV6-2 or TRBV6-3; D ambiguous. The germline V and J ends were trimmed by 7 bases and 1 base, with 11 bases remaining between them. The CDR3 runs to 13 residues. Germline V gene sequence: CDR1 MNHEY, CDR2 SVGEGT. CDR3 region: CASTPKSSYEQYF. The CDR3 bases that were read are TGTGCCAGCACCCCTAAAAGTTCCTACGAG.

Points on this clone: The read halts 3 residues ahead of the CDR3 end, with the missing end drawn from the germline J gene. The chain employs TRBV5-5 and TRBJ2-3; TRBD1 matches 9 bases. The CDR3 contains 14 residues. CDR1 and CDR2 (germline): SGHKS, YYEKEE (reference sequence). After removal of 5 bases from V and 2 bases from J, the junction contained 3 bases not matched to a gene. The sequenced CDR3 bases are TGTGCCAGCAGTTACAGGGGGCCCACAGATACG. As protein: CASSYRGPTDT. The complete CDR3 sequence is CASSYRGPTDTQYF.

Remarks on this clone: The read terminates 3 residues before the CDR3 end, so the remaining end is supplied by the germline J gene. This chain uses TRBV18 with TRBJ2-6; 8 bases match TRBD2. Germline V gene lookup returns CDR1 KGHSH and CDR2 LQKENI. The length of the CDR3 is 18 residues. Trimming removed 3 bases from V and 2 bases from J; junction bases left unmatched: 9. CDR3 sequence: CASSPRTGLGAGANVLTF. The CDR3 bases that were read are TGTGCCAGCTCACCTAGGACGGGACTAGGCGCTGGGGCCAACGTC. Using reference TRBV18 and TRBJ2-6 for the parts outside the CDR3, the full variable domain is NAGVMQNPRHLVRRRGQEARLRCSPMKGHSHVYWYRQLPEEGLKFMVYLQKENIIDESGMPKERFSAEFPKEGPSILRIQQVVRGDSAAYFCASSPRTGLGAGANVLTFGAGSRLTVL.

On this clone itself: With the read ending 3 residues before the CDR3 end, the germline J gene is used to fill in that end. This chain joins TRBV30 and TRBJ2-3, with a weak D call TRBD1 (6 bases). The CDR3 extends over 15 amino acids. Germline loops: CDR1 GTSNPN, CDR2 SVGIG (reference sequence). The CDR3 spells CAWTRGRGYEETQYF. The CDR3 bases that were read are TGTGCCTGGACCCGGGGCAGGGGTTACGAAGAGACG.

About this clone itself: The read ends 3 residues early relative to the CDR3; the germline J gene fills the gap. The chain carries TRBV30 and TRBJ2-1; TRBD1 is a possible D gene (5 bases). Germline values: CDR1 GTSNPN, CDR2 SVGIG (reference sequence). The length of the CDR3 is 14 residues. Trimming pared 6 bases from V and 0 bases from J, leaving 12 bases between. CDR3 in amino acids: CACLQGSSYNEQFF. The sequenced CDR3 bases are TGTGCCTGCCTCCAGGGAAGCTCCTACAATGAG.

Details on this clone: The read ends 3 residues before the CDR3 terminus; that terminus is restored from the germline J gene. This chain links TRBV29-1 with TRBJ1-1; D remains ambiguous. The CDR3 covers 15 residues. From germline, CDR1 is SQVTM and CDR2 ANQGSEA. Trimming removed 0 bases from V and 3 bases from J, with 14 bases in between. CDR3 sequence reads: CSVEEWRGLDTEAFF. The sequenced part of the CDR3 DNA is TGCAGCGTTGAAGAGTGGCGGGGTTTGGACACTGAA.

As regards this clone: From the germline J gene comes the end of the CDR3, since the read stops 3 residues before it. The chain joins TRBV5-6 to TRBJ2-2; D is undetermined. Germline CDR1 reads SGHDT; CDR2 reads YYEEEE. The CDR3 is 13 residues long. V was pared by 0 bases and J by 4 bases, with 4 bases between. Partial CDR3 DNA: TGTGCCAGCAGCTTGGGGGCCACCGGGGAG. This translates into CASSLGATGE. The complete CDR3 protein is CASSLGATGELFF.

A word on this clone: The CDR3 is cut off 3 residues early in the read; its end comes from the germline J gene. The chain couples TRBV10-3 to TRBJ2-3; D possibly corresponds to TRBD2 (6 bases). The CDR3 runs 11 residues. The V gene's germline CDR1 is ENHRY and CDR2 SYGVKD. Here the CDR3 reads CAISGGETQYF. Incomplete CDR3 DNA: TGTGCCATCAGTGGGGGGGAGACG.

About this clone itself: Read sequence stops 3 residues before the CDR3 end, and the germline J gene provides the missing end. The rearrangement uses TRBV7-9 and TRBJ2-2; D possibly corresponds to TRBD1 (5 bases). The CDR3 is 15 residues long. Between the trimmed V and J ends, which lost 6 bases and 7 bases, there was a span of 18 bases. CDR1 is SEHNR and CDR2 is FQNEAQ in the germline V gene (reference sequence). The CDR3 loop is CASRGQGGPLGELFF. CDR3 DNA (partial): TGTGCCAGCAGAGGGCAGGGCGGCCCCCTCGGGGAG.

A remark on this clone: The read ends 3 residues before the CDR3 terminus; that terminus is restored from the germline J gene. This chain joins TRBV6-2 or TRBV6-3 and TRBJ2-1; unclear D gene. The V end lost 0 bases, the J end lost 5 bases, and 14 bases lay between the germline ends. CDR3 length: 16 amino acids. Germline values: CDR1 MNHEY, CDR2 SVGEGT. The CDR3 protein is CASSYSRGRSNNEQFF. The CDR3 bases that were read are TGTGCCAGCAGTTACTCGAGAGGCAGGTCCAACAATGAG.

On this clone itself: The CDR3 is cut off 3 residues early in the read; its end comes from the germline J gene. V is TRBV5-5 and J is TRBJ2-5; perhaps TRBD2 as D (5 bases). CDR1 and CDR2 (germline): SGHKS, YYEKEE (reference sequence). The V end lost 5 bases, the J end lost 5 bases, and 19 bases lay between the germline ends. The CDR3 contains 15 residues. The CDR3 loop is CASRGSGDPGETQYF. The sequenced CDR3 bases are TGTGCCAGCAGGGGGAGCGGAGACCCGGGGGAGACC.

About this clone itself: The CDR3 end lies 3 residues beyond the end of the read and is filled in from the germline J gene. V gene TRBV7-3 combines with J gene TRBJ1-6, with a possible D match to TRBD1 (5 bases). The CDR3 loop spans 13 amino acids. Germline V CDR1 and CDR2: SGHTA, FQGTGA. V dropped 2 bases and J dropped 6 bases, with 5 bases sitting between them. The CDR3 DNA, read in part, is TGTGCCAGCAGCTTACAGGGTAATTCACCC. Translation gives CASSLQGNSP. The whole CDR3 reads CASSLQGNSPLHF.

Of note for this clone: The read terminates 3 residues before the CDR3 end, so the remaining end is supplied by the germline J gene. This chain connects TRBV9 to TRBJ2-3; 10 bases line up with TRBD2. The CDR3 consists of 16 residues. Germline-derived CDR1 and CDR2 are SGDLS and YYNGEE. Trimming took 4 bases from V and 3 from J; bases not matched to a gene: 8. CDR3 loop: CASSPPASGGTDTQYF. The DNA read from the CDR3 is TGTGCCAGCAGCCCCCCGGCTAGCGGGGGTACAGATACG.

The CDR3 sequence is CASTDRGHNQPQHF. The DNA read from the CDR3 is TGTGCCAGCACCGACAGGGGGCACAATCAGCCC. The rearrangement links TRBV6-2 or TRBV6-3 to TRBJ1-5, with 10 bases fitting TRBD1. The DNA ends 3 residues before the CDR3 does, and the rest of the CDR3 is filled in from the germline J gene. After removal of 7 bases from V and 3 bases from J, the junction contained 3 bases not matched to a gene. This CDR3 is built from 14 residues. Germline V CDR1 and CDR2: MNHEY, SVGEGT.

Points on this clone: The CDR3 end lies 3 residues beyond the end of the read and is filled in from the germline J gene. The chain employs TRBV4-2 and TRBJ1-2, with D possibly being TRBD1 (6 bases). Trimming shortened V by 3 bases and J by 0 bases, and 17 bases separated the two germline ends. Germline CDR1 reads LGHNA; CDR2 reads YNFKEQ. This CDR3 region has 17 residues. The CDR3 protein is CASSQAQGLIANYGYTF. CDR3 DNA, as far as it was read: TGTGCCAGCAGCCAGGCACAGGGACTAATCGCTAACTATGGC.

With regard to this clone: Coverage ceases 3 residues before the CDR3 finishes, and the germline J gene fills in the end. The chain is built from TRBV12-3 or TRBV12-4 and TRBJ2-1; the D gene is possibly TRBD2 (6 bases). The ends were cut back, 2 bases at V and 0 bases at J, with 8 bases in the middle. There are 15 residues in the CDR3. CDR3 in amino acids: CASSLTAGSYNEQFF. The CDR3 bases that were read are TGTGCCAGCAGTTTAACAGCGGGCTCCTACAATGAG.